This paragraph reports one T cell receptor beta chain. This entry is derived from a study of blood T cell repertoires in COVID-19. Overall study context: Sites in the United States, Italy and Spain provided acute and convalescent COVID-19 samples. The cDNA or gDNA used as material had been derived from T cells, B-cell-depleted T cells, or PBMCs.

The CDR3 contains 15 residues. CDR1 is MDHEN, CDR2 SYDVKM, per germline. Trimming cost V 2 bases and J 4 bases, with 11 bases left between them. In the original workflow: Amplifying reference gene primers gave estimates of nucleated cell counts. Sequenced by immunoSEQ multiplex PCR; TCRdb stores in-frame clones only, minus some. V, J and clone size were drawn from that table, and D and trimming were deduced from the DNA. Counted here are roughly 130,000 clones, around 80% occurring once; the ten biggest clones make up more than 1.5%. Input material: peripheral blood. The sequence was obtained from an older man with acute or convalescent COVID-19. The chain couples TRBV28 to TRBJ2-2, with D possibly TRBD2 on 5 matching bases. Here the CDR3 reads CASSLVPRVTGELFF. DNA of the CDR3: TGTGCCAGCAGTTTAGTCCCGAGGGTCACCGGGGAGCTGTTTTTT. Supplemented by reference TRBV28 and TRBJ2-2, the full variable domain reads DVKVTQSSRYLVKRTGEKVFLECVQDMDHENMFWYRQDPGLGLRLIYFSYDVKMKEKGDIPEGYSVSREKKERFSLILESASTNQTSMYLCASSLVPRVTGELFFGEGSRLTVL.